This record looks at one TCR beta chain sequence and its context. Its target is unknown. TCRdb re-called the 5' RACE reads with MiXCR, one entry per CDR3 protein. The repertoire holds some 340,000 distinct CDR3 sequences, with approximately 11% as singletons. This record belongs to a study of T cells after yellow fever vaccination. Study-level points and caveats: At around 95% for CD4 and 88% for CD8, most primary-vaccination clones showed up again after the booster.

The starting material was CD4+ T cells sorted from PBMCs, obtained 45 days after the yellow fever booster vaccination. This TCR came from a man aged 18 to 35 who received the YFV17D yellow fever vaccine.

The DNA for the CDR3 is TGTGCCAGCAGCTTAGGCCCACTAGCGGGGGCCACAGGGACGCAGTATTTT. Protein: CASSLGPLAGATGTQYF. This chain links TRBV7-3 with TRBJ2-3; 11 bases line up with TRBD2. V trimming: 2 bases; J trimming: 9 bases; junction bases outside the gene matches: 13. CDR3 length: 17 residues. Germline assignment: CDR1 SGHTA and CDR2 FQGTGA. The full variable domain, completed using reference TRBV7-3 and TRBJ2-3, is GAGVSQTPSNKVTEKGKYVELRCDPISGHTALYWYRQSLGQGPEFLIYFQGTGAADDSGLPNDRFFAVRPEGSVSTLKIQRTERGDSAVYLCASSLGPLAGATGTQYFGPGTRLTVL.